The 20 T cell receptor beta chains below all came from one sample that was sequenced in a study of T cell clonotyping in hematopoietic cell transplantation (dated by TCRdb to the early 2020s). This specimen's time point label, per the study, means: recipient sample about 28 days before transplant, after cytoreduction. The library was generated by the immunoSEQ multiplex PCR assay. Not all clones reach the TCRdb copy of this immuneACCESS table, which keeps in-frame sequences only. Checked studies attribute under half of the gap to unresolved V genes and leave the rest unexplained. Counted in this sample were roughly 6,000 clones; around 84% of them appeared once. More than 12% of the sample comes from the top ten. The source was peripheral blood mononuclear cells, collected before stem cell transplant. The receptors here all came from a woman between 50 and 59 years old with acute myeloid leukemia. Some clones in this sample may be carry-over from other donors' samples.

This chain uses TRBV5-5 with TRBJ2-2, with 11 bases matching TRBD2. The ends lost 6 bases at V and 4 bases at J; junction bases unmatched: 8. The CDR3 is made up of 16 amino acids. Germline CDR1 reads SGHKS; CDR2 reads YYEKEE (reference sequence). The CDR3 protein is CASTVAGGPSTGELFF. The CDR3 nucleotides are TGTGCCAGCACCGTAGCGGGGGGGCCTTCCACCGGGGAGCTGTTTTTT. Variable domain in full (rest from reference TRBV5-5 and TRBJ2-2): DAGVTQSPTHLIKTRGQQVTLRCSPISGHKSVSWYQQVLGQGPQFIFQYYEKEERGRGNFPDRFSARQFPNYSSELNVNALLLGDSALYLCASTVAGGPSTGELFFGEGSRLTVL.

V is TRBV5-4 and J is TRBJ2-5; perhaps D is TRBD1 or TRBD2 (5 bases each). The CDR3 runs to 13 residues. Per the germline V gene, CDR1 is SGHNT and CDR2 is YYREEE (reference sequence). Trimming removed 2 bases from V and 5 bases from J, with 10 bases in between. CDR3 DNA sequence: TGTGCCAGCAGCTTAGGGACCTCGGAGACCCAGTACTTC. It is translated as CASSLGTSETQYF.

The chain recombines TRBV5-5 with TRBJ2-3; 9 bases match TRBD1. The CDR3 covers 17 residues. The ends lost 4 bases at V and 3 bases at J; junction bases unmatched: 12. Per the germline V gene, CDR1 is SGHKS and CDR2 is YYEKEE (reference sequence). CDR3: CASSPGQGTEGTDTQYF. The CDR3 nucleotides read TGTGCCAGCAGCCCAGGACAGGGGACGGAAGGGACAGATACGCAGTATTTT.

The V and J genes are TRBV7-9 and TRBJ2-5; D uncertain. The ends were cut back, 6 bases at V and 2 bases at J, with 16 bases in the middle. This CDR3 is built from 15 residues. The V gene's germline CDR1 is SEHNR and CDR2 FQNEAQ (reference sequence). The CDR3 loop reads CASSHPQETQETQYF. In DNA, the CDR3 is TGTGCCAGCAGTCATCCTCAGGAGACACAAGAGACCCAGTACTTC.

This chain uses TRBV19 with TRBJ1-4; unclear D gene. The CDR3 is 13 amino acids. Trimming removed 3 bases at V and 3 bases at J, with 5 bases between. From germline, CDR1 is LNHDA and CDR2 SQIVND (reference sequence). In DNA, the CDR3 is TGTGCCAGTAGTATCCATTCTAATGAAAAACTGTTTTTT. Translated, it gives CASSIHSNEKLFF.

The CDR3 DNA reads TGCGCCAGCAGTGAACCCAGGGACGACCGGTATGGCTACACCTTC. Protein sequence: CASSEPRDDRYGYTF. J is TRBJ1-2 and V is TRBV10-2; D perhaps matches TRBD1 (5 bases). This CDR3 contains 15 residues. Germline CDR1 WSHSY, CDR2 SAAADI. V was pared by 3 bases and J by 5 bases, with 16 bases between.

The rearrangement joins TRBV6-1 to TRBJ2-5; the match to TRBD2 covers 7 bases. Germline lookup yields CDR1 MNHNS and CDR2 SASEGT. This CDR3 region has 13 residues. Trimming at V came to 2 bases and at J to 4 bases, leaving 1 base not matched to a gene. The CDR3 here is CASSEREGETQYF. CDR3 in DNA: TGTGCCAGCAGTGAAAGGGAGGGAGAGACCCAGTACTTC.

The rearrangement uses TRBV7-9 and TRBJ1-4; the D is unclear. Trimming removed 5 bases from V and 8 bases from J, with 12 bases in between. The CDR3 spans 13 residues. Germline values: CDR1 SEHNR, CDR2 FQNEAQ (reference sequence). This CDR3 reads CASSQPPREKLFF. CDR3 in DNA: TGTGCCAGCAGCCAACCCCCGCGGGAAAAACTGTTTTTT.

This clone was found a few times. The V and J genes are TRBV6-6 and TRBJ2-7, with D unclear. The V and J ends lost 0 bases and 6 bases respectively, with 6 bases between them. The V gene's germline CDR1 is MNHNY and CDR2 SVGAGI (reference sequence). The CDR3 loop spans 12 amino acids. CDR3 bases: TGTGCCAGCAGTTACTCAGCGACCGAGCAGTACTTC. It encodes CASSYSATEQYF.

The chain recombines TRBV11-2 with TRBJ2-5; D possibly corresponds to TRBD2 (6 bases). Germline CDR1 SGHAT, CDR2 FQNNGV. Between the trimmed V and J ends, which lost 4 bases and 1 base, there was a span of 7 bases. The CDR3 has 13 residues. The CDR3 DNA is TGTGCCAGCAGCTCGGGACTCCAAGAGACCCAGTACTTC. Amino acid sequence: CASSSGLQETQYF.

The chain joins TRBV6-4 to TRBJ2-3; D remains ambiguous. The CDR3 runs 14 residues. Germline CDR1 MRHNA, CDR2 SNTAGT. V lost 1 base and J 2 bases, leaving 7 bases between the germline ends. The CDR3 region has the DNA TGTGCCAGCAGTGACTTGGCGGACACAGATACGCAGTATTTT. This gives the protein CASSDLADTDTQYF.

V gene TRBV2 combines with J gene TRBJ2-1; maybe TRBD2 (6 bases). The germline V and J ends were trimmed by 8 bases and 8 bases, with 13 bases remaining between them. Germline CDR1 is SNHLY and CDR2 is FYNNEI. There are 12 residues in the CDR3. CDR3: CASSSGEDEQFF. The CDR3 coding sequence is TGTGCCAGCTCTAGTGGGGAGGATGAGCAGTTCTTC.

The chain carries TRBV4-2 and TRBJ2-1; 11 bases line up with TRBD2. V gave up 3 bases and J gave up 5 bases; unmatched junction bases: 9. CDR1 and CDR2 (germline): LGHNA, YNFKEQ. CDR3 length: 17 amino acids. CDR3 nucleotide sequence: TGTGCCAGCAGCCACTACCCGGGACTAGCGGTCAACAATGAGCAGTTCTTC. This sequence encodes CASSHYPGLAVNNEQFF.

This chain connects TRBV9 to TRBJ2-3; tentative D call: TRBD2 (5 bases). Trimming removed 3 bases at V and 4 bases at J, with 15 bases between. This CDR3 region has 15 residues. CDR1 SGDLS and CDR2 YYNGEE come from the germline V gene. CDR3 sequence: CASSGGGTRADTQYF. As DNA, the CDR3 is TGTGCCAGCAGCGGAGGAGGTACCCGCGCAGATACGCAGTATTTT.

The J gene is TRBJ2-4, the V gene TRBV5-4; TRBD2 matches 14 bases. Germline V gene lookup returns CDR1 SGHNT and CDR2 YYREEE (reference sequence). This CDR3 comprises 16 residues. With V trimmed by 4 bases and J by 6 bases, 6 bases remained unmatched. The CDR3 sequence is CASSMTSGGAGNIQYF. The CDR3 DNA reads TGTGCCAGCAGCATGACTAGCGGGGGGGCAGGAAACATTCAGTACTTC.

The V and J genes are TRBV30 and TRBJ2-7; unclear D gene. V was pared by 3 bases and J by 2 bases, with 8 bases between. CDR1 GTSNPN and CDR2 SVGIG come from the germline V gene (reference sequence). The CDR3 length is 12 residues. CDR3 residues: CAWSSGPYEQYF. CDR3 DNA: TGTGCCTGGAGCTCCGGCCCCTACGAGCAGTACTTC.

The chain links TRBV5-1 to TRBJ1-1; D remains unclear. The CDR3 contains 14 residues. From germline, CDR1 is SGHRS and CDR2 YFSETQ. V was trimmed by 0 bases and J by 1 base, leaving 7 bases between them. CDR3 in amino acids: CASSLDSWNTEAFF. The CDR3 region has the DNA TGCGCCAGCAGCTTGGACAGCTGGAACACTGAAGCTTTCTTT.

The CDR3 region is CASRIDRFYEQYF. The DNA for the CDR3 is TGTGCCAGCAGGATAGACAGGTTCTACGAGCAGTACTTC. The chain employs TRBV6-1 and TRBJ2-7, with D possibly TRBD1 on 6 matching bases. This CDR3 contains 13 residues. Germline CDR1 MNHNS, CDR2 SASEGT. V was cut by 6 bases and J by 3 bases, with 12 bases left in between.

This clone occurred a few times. The CDR3 reads CATSLGAVPYNEQFF. In DNA form, the CDR3 reads TGTGCCACCTCGCTCGGGGCAGTTCCCTACAATGAGCAGTTCTTC. The V gene is TRBV11-3, the J gene TRBJ2-1; D is possibly TRBD1 or TRBD2 (5 bases each). The CDR3 extends over 15 amino acids. The V and J ends lost 10 bases and 2 bases respectively, with 18 bases between them. The V gene's germline CDR1 is SGHNT and CDR2 YENEEA.

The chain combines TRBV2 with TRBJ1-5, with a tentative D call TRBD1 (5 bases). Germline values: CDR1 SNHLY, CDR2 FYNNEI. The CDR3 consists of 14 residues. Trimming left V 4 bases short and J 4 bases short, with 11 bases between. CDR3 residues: CASSGSTDNQPQHF. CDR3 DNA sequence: TGTGCCAGCAGTGGTTCGACAGATAATCAGCCCCAGCATTTT.